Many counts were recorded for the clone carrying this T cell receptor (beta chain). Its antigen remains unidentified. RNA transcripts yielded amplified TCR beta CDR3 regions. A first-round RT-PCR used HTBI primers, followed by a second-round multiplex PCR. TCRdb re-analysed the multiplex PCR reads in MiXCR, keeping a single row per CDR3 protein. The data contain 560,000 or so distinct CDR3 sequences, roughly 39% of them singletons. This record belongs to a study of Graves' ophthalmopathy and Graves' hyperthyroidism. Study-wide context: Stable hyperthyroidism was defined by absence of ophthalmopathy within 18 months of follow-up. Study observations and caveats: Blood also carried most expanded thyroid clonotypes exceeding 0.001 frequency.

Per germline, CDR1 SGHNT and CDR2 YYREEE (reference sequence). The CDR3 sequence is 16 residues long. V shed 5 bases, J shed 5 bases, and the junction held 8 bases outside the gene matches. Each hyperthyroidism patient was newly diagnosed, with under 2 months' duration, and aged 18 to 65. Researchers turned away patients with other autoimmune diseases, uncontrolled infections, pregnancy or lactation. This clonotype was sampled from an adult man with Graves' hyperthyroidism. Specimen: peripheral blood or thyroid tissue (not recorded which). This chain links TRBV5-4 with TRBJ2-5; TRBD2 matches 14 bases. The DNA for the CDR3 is TGTGCCAGCAGACCCGGGACTAGCGGGAGAGGTGAGACCCAGTACTTC. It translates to CASRPGTSGRGETQYF. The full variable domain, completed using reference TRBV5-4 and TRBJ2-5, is ETGVTQSPTHLIKTRGQQVTLRCSSQSGHNTVSWYQQALGQGPQFIFQYYREEENGRGNFPPRFSGLQFPNYSSELNVNALELDDSALYLCASRPGTSGRGETQYFGPGTRLLVL.